This TCR beta chain comes out of a study of shared clonotypes between healthy human individuals. Points from the study as a whole: Memory subsets had estimated richness that was generally smaller than that of naive subsets. The authors sampled blood alone, and tissue repertoires likely differ.

Naive-designated CD8 cells lacked CD45RO, were positively enriched for CCR7, and omitted terminally differentiated effector memory CD45RA+ cells. The study enrolled healthy HIV-negative adults without recent acute infections or vaccinations as donors. Using immunoSEQ multiplex PCR, the repertoire was profiled, and TCRdb retains in-frame clones only, with some absent. The data contain about 1,900,000 clones, over 85% of them singletons. The CDR3 loop spans 15 amino acids. Germline CDR1 reads MNHNS; CDR2 reads SASEGT. Details on this clone: Antigen: not known. At one end, the junction sequence differs from germline, possibly due to a read error.

The genes are TRBV6-1 and TRBJ2-3, with 12 bases aligning to TRBD1. This sequence originates from a man in his late teens or twenties in good health. The sequenced sample was naive CD8+ T cells sorted from blood. The CDR3 is CASSIGTGGTDTQYF. The CDR3 nucleotides read TGTGCCAGCAGTATAGGGACAGGGGGCACGGATACGCAGTATTTT.